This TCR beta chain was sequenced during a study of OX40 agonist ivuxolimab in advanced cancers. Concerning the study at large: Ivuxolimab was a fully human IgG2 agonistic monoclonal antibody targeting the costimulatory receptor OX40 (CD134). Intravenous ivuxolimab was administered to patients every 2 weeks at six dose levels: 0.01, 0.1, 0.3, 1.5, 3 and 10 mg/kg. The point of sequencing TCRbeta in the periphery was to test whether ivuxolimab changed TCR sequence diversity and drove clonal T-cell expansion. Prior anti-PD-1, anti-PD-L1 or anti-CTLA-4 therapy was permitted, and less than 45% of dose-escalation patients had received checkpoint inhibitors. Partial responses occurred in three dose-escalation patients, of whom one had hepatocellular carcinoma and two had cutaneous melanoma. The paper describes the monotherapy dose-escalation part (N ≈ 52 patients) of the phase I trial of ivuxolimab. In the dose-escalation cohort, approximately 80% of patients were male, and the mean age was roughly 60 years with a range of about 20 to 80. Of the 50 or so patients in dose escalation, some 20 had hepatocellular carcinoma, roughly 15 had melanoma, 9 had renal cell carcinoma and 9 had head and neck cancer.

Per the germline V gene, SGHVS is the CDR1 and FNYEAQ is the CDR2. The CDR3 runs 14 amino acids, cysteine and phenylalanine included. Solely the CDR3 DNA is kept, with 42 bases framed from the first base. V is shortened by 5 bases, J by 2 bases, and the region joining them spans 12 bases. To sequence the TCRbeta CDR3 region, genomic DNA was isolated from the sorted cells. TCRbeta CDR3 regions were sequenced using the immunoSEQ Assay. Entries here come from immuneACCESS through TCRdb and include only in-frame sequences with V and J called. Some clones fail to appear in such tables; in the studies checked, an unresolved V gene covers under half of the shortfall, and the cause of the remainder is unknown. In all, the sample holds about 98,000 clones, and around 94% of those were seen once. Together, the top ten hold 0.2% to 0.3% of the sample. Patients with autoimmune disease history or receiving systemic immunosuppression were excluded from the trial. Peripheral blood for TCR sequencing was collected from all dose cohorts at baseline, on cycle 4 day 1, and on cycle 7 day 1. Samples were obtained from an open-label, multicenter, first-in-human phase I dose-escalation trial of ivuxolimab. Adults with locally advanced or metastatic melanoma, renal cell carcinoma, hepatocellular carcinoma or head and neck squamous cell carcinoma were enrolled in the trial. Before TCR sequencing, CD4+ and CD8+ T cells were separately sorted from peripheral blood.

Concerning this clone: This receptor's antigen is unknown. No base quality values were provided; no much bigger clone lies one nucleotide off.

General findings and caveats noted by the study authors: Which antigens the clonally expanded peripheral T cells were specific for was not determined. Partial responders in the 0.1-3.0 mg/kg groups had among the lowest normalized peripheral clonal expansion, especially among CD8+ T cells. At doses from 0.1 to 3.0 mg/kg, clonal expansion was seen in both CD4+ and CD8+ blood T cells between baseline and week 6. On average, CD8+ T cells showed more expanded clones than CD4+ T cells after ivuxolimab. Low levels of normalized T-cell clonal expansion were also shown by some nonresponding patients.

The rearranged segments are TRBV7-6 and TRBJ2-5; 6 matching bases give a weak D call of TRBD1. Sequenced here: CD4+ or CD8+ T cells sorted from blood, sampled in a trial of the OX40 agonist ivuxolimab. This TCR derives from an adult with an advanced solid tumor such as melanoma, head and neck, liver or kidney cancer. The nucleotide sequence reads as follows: TGTGCCAGCAGCCCAACAGGGCCACAAGAGACCCAGTACTTC. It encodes CASSPTGPQETQYF.